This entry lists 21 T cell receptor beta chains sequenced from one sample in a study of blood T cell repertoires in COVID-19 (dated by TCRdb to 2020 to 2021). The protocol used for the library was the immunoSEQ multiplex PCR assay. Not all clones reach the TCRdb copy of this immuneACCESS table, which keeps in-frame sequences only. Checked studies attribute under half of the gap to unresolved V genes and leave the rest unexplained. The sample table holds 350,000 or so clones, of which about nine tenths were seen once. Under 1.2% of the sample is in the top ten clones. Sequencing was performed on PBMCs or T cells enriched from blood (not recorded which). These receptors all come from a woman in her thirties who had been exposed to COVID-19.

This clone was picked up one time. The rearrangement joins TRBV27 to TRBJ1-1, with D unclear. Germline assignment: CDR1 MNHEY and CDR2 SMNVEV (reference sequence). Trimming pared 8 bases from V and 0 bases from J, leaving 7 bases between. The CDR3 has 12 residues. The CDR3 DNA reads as TGTGCCAGCGGAGGGATGAACACTGAAGCTTTCTTT. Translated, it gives CASGGMNTEAFF.

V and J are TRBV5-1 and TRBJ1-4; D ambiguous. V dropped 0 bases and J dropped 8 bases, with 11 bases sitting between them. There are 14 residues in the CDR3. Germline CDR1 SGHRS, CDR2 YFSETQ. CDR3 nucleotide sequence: TGCGCCAGCAGCTTGGTGGGAGGGAACGAAAAACTGTTTTTT. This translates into CASSLVGGNEKLFF.

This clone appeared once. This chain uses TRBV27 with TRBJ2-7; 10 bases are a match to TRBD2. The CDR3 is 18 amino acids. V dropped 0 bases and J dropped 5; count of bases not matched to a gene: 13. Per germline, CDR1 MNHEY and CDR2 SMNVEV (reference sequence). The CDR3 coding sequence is TGTGCCAGCAGTTTATCCCACCCCTCTAGCGGGAGAGCGGACGAGCAGTACTTC. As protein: CASSLSHPSSGRADEQYF.

CDR3 sequence (DNA): TGCGCCAGCAGTGAGTCCGGCAATCAGCCCCAGCATTTT. Translation: CASSESGNQPQHF. The chain recombines TRBV10-2 with TRBJ1-5; D is unresolved. This CDR3 comprises 13 residues. Trimming pared 0 bases from V and 2 bases from J, leaving 2 bases between. The germline V gene encodes CDR1 WSHSY and CDR2 SAAADI.

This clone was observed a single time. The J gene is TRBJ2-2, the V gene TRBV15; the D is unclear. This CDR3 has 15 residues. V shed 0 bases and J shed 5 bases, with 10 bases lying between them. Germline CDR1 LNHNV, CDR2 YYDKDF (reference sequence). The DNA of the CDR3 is TGTGCCACCAGCAGAGATAAAGAGAGGACCGGGGAGCTGTTTTTT. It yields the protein CATSRDKERTGELFF.

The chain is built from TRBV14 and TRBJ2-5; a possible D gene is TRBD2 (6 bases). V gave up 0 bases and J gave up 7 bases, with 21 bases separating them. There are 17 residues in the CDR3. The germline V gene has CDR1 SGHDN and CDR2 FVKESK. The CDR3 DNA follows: TGTGCCAGCAGCCAAGACGACGGAGGGATAGCGTTATCGACCCAGTACTTC. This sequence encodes CASSQDDGGIALSTQYF.

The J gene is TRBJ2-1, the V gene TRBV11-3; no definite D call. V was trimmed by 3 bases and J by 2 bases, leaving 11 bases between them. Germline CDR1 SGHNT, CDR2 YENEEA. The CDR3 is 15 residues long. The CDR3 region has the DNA TGTGCCAGCAGCTTCGGCGGAGATCCCTACAATGAGCAGTTCTTC. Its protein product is CASSFGGDPYNEQFF.

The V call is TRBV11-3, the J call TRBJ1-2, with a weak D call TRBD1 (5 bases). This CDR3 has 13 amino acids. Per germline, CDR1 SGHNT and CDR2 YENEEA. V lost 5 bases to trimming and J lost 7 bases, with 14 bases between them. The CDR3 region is CASSPGGSLGYTF. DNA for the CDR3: TGTGCCAGCAGCCCTGGGGGGAGTCTTGGCTACACCTTC.

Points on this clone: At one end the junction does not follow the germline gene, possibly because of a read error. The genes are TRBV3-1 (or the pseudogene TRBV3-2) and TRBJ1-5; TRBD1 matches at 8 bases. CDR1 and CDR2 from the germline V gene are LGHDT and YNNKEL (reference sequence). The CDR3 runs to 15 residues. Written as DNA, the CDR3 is TGTGCCAGCAGCCCAACAGGGGGTAGCAATCAGCTCCAGCATTTT. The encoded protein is CASSPTGGSNQLQHF.

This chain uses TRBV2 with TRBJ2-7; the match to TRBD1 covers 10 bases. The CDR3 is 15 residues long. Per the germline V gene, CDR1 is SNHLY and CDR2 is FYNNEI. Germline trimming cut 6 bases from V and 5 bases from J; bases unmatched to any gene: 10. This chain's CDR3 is CASSPDRGRLHEQYF. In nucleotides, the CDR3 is TGTGCCAGCAGCCCCGACAGGGGGCGTTTACACGAGCAGTACTTC.

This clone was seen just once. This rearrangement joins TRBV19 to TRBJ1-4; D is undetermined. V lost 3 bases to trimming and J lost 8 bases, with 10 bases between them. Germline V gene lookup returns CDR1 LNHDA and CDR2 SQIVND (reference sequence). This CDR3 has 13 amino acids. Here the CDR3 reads CASSISVEEKLFF. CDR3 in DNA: TGTGCCAGTAGTATCTCGGTGGAGGAAAAACTGTTTTTT.

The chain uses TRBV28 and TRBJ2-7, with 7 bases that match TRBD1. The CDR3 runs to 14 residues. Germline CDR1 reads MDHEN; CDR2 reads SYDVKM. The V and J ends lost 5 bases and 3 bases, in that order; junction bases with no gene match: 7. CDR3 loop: CASSPGQHFYEQYF. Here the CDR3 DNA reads TGTGCCAGCAGTCCGGGACAGCATTTCTACGAGCAGTACTTC.

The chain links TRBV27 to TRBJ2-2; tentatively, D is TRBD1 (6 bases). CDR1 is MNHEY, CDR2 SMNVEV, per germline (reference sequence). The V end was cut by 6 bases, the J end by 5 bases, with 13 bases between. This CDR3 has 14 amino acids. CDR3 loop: CASSLGQLTGELFF. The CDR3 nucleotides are TGTGCCAGCAGCCTCGGACAGCTAACCGGGGAGCTGTTTTTT.

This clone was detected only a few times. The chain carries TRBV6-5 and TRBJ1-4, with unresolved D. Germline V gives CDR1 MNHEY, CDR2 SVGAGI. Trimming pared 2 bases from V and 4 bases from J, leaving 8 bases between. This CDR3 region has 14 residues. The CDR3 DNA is TGTGCCAGCAGTTACACACAGAATAATGAAAAACTGTTTTTT. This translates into CASSYTQNNEKLFF.

CDR3 nucleotide sequence: TGTGCCAGCTCACCACTACCGGCAACAGCAGCTAACTATGGCTACACCTTC. Translation gives CASSPLPATAANYGYTF. V usage is TRBV18 and J usage is TRBJ1-2, with D uncertain. Germline values: CDR1 KGHSH, CDR2 LQKENI. CDR3 size: 17 residues. V was pared by 1 base and J by 0 bases, with 15 bases between.

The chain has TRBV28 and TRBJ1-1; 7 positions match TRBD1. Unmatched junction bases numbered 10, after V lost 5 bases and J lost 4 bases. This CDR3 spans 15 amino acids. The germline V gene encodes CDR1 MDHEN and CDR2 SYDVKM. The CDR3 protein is CASSPRQGRGTEAFF. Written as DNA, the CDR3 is TGTGCCAGCAGTCCAAGACAGGGTAGGGGCACTGAAGCTTTCTTT.

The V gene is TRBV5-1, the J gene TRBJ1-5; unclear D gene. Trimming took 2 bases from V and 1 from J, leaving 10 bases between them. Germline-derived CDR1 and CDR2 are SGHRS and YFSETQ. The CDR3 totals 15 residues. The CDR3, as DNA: TGCGCCAGCAGCTTAGAGGGATCAAGCAATCAGCCCCAGCATTTT. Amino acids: CASSLEGSSNQPQHF.

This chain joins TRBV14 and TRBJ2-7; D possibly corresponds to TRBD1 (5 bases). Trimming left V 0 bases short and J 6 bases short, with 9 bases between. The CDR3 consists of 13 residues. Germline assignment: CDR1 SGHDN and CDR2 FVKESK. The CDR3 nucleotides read TGTGCCAGCAGCCAAGACAGGGTTGGCGAGCAGTACTTC. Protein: CASSQDRVGEQYF.

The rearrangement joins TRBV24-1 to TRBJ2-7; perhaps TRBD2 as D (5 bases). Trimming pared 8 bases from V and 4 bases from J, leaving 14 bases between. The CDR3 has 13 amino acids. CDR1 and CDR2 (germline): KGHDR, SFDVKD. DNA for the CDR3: TGTGCCACCATGGGGTCAGGAGGATACGAGCAGTACTTC. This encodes CATMGSGGYEQYF.

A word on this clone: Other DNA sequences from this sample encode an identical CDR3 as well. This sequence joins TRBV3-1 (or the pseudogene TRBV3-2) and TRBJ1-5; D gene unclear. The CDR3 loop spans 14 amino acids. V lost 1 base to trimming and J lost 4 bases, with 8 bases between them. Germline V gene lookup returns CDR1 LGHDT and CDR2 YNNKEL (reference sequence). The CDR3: CASSQGAGNQPQHF. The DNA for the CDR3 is TGTGCCAGCAGCCAAGGGGCAGGAAATCAGCCCCAGCATTTT.

CDR3: CASSLPGQLYEQYF. CDR3 in DNA: TGTGCCAGCAGTTTACCCGGACAGCTCTACGAGCAGTACTTC. This sequence joins TRBV28 and TRBJ2-7; a possible D gene is TRBD1 (6 bases). Trimming removed 2 bases at V and 3 bases at J, with 11 bases between. Germline V gives CDR1 MDHEN, CDR2 SYDVKM. The CDR3 covers 14 residues.